This entry describes one T cell receptor (beta chain). Its target is unknown. A multiplex PCR was run with 60 Vbeta primers and 13 Jbeta primers. Method: immunoSEQ multiplex PCR; TCRdb's copy keeps in-frame clones and lacks some. The sample holds approximately 150,000 clones, over 70% seen once. Germline CDR1 SGHVS, CDR2 FQNEAQ. The CDR3 is 13 amino acids. The V end lost 0 bases, the J end lost 1 base, and 4 bases lay between the germline ends. The data stem from a study of cytomegalovirus exposure and HLA in healthy donors. Study details: An earlier analysis identified under 130 million unique TCR beta sequences in about 190 million T cells. Regarding the study as a whole: Donors belonging to an Asian-associated ancestry cluster reportedly showed fewer N-insertions in productive TCRs than the roughly 700-donor mean, according to what a later analysis found. Presence/absence comparisons presumed near-even sequencing depth among donors.

This clonotype originated in a man in his thirties or forties in good health and CMV-seropositive. What was sequenced was PBMCs. The rearrangement links TRBV7-8 to TRBJ2-7; D unclear. The CDR3 spells CASSLAESYEQYF. CDR3 sequence (DNA): TGTGCCAGCAGCTTAGCCGAGTCCTACGAGCAGTACTTC.